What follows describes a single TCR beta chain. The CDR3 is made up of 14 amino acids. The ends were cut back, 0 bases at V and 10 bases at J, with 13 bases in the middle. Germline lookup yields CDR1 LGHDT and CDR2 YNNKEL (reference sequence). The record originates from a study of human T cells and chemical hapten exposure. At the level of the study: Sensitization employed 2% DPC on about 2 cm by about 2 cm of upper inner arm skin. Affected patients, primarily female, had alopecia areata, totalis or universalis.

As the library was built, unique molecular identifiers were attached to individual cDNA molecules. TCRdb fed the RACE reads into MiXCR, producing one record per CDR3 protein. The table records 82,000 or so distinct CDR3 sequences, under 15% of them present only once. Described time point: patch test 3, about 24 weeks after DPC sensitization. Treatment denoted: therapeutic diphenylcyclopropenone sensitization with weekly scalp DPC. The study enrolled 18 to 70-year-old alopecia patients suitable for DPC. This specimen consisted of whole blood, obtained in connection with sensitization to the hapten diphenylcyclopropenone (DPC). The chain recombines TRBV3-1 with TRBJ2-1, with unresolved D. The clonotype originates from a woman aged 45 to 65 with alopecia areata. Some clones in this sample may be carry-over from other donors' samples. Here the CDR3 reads CASSQDATTPEQFF. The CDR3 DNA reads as TGTGCCAGCAGCCAAGATGCGACCACCCCCGAGCAGTTCTTC.